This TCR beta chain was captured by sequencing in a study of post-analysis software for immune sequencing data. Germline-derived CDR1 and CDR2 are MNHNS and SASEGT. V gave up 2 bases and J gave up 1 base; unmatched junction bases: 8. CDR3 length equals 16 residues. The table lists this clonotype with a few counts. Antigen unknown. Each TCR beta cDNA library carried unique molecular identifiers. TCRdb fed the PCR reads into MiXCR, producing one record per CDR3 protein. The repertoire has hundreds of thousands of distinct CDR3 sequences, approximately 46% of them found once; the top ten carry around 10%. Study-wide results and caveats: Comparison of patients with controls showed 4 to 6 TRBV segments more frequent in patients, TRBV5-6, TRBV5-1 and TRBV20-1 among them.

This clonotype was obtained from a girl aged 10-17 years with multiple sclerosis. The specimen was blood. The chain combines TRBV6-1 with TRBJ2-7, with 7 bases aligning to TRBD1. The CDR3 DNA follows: TGTGCCAGCAGTGAAACAACAGGGACAGCTTCCTACGAGCAGTACTTC. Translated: CASSETTGTASYEQYF.